These T cell receptor beta chains were read from a single sample in a study of blood T cell repertoires in COVID-19. The repertoire was sequenced with immunoSEQ multiplex PCR; TCRdb's copy has only in-frame clones and lacks some. Here the sample spans approximately 160,000 clones, around 83% being singletons. The sample was peripheral blood. These receptors were obtained from a woman in her 50s in a cohort sampled during active or convalescent COVID-19. CDR3s include the opening cysteine and the closing phenylalanine or tryptophan. Fields, in order: clone size, J gene, D gene, V gene, CDR3 DNA, CDR3 protein. A D gene is named only where the DNA matches it firmly. Size tells how often a clone was seen (once, few, many) or the class of an expanded clone, and some rows leave it out.

size: NA
J: TRBJ2-3
D: TRBD2
V: TRBV11-3
DNA: TGTGCCAGCAGCTCCGCGGGGAGGGCAGATACGCAGTATTTT
CDR3: CASSSAGRADTQYF

size: NA
J: TRBJ2-3
D: TRBD1
V: TRBV7-9
DNA: TGTGCCAGCAGCCGGGACAGAATGGCAGATACGCAGTATTTT
CDR3: CASSRDRMADTQYF

size: NA
J: TRBJ1-1
D: NA
V: TRBV10-3
DNA: TGTGCCATCACTATAAATCCAACGCGGCTCACTGAAGCTTTCTTT
CDR3: CAITINPTRLTEAFF

size: NA
J: TRBJ2-7
D: NA
V: TRBV19
DNA: TGTGCCAGTAGCCCTTGGAACTCTCGGAGTGTCCACGAGCAGTACTTC
CDR3: CASSPWNSRSVHEQYF

size: NA
J: TRBJ2-7
D: NA
V: TRBV3-1/TRBV3-2
DNA: TGTGCCAGCAGCGGAGGGTACTACGAGCAGTACTTC
CDR3: CASSGGYYEQYF

size: NA
J: TRBJ1-2
D: NA
V: TRBV9
DNA: TGTGCCAGCAGCGCCCAGCTCGGAGAAGATGGCTACACCTTC
CDR3: CASSAQLGEDGYTF

size: NA
J: TRBJ1-1
D: NA
V: TRBV14
DNA: TGTGCCAGCACAGGGGTAATGAACACTGAAGCTTTCTTT
CDR3: CASTGVMNTEAFF

size: NA
J: TRBJ2-7
D: NA
V: TRBV15
DNA: TGTGCCACCAGCACCCCTAGTGTCGGCTACGAGCAGTACTTC
CDR3: CATSTPSVGYEQYF

size: NA
J: TRBJ1-4
D: NA
V: TRBV6-2/TRBV6-3
DNA: TGTGCCAGCAGTTACGTTCCGGGAGAGAATGAAAAACTGTTTTTT
CDR3: CASSYVPGENEKLFF

size: NA
J: TRBJ2-1
D: NA
V: TRBV7-2
DNA: TGTGCCAGCCGGGGGAACTCCTACAATGAGCAGTTCTTC
CDR3: CASRGNSYNEQFF

size: few
J: TRBJ1-5
D: NA
V: TRBV11-2
DNA: TGTGCCAGCAGCTTGGCTAGCAATCAGCCCCAGCATTTT
CDR3: CASSLASNQPQHF

size: NA
J: TRBJ1-1
D: TRBD1
V: TRBV2
DNA: TGTGCCAGCACGTGGCAGGGGGCGTCGCGGAACACTGAAGCTTTCTTT
CDR3: CASTWQGASRNTEAFF

size: NA
J: TRBJ1-1
D: NA
V: TRBV29-1
DNA: TGCAGCGGCGGAGCGTATTTGAACACTGAAGCTTTCTTT
CDR3: CSGGAYLNTEAFF

size: NA
J: TRBJ2-3
D: TRBD2
V: TRBV9
DNA: TGTGCCAGCAGCGGACTAGCGGGGGTGACAGATACGCAGTATTTT
CDR3: CASSGLAGVTDTQYF

size: NA
J: TRBJ1-3
D: NA
V: TRBV10-3
DNA: TGTGCCATCAAGAGGGAATACTCTGGAAACACCATATATTTT
CDR3: CAIKREYSGNTIYF

size: NA
J: TRBJ2-5
D: NA
V: TRBV19
DNA: TGTGCCAGTAGTATGTGGGACATCCAAGAGACCCAGTACTTC
CDR3: CASSMWDIQETQYF

size: NA
J: TRBJ2-7
D: TRBD1
V: TRBV29-1
DNA: TGCAGCGTTGAAGGGAAGAGGGAGGACAGGGCTTCCTACGAGCAGTACTTC
CDR3: CSVEGKREDRASYEQYF

size: NA
J: TRBJ2-1
D: NA
V: TRBV27
DNA: TGTGCCAGCAGTTGGGCAAGGGGCACGGATGAGCAGTTCTTC
CDR3: CASSWARGTDEQFF

size: NA
J: TRBJ2-3
D: TRBD2
V: TRBV2
DNA: TGTGCCAGCAGTGAGGGGCTAGCGGGGGCTTATACGCAGTATTTT
CDR3: CASSEGLAGAYTQYF

size: NA
J: TRBJ2-5
D: NA
V: TRBV6-5
DNA: TGTGCCAGCAGTTTCATGACTGGTCAAGAGACCCAGTACTTC
CDR3: CASSFMTGQETQYF

size: NA
J: TRBJ2-3
D: TRBD2
V: TRBV6-5
DNA: TGTGCCAGCAGTAAGAAGCGGGAGAGCACAGATACGCAGTATTTT
CDR3: CASSKKRESTDTQYF

size: NA
J: TRBJ2-7
D: NA
V: TRBV11-3
DNA: TGTGCCAGCAGCGCCGGGACTTCCTACGAGCAGTACTTC
CDR3: CASSAGTSYEQYF

size: NA
J: TRBJ2-2
D: NA
V: TRBV25-1
DNA: TGTGCCAGCAATAGGGGGAACACCGGGGAGCTGTTTTTT
CDR3: CASNRGNTGELFF

size: once
J: TRBJ1-1
D: NA
V: TRBV10-1
DNA: TGCGCCAGCAGGAAAGACATGAACACTGAAGCTTTCTTT
CDR3: CASRKDMNTEAFF

size: NA
J: TRBJ1-3
D: TRBD1
V: TRBV9
DNA: TGTGCCAGCAGCGTGCTTCAGGGGGCAGGAAACACCATATATTTT
CDR3: CASSVLQGAGNTIYF

size: NA
J: TRBJ1-1
D: NA
V: TRBV7-9
DNA: TGTGCCAGCAGAAACCCAGAGGAGTACACTGAAGCTTTCTTT
CDR3: CASRNPEEYTEAFF

size: NA
J: TRBJ1-5
D: NA
V: TRBV30
DNA: TGTGCCTCCGGACAAGACAATCAGCCCCAGCATTTT
CDR3: CASGQDNQPQHF

size: NA
J: TRBJ1-2
D: NA
V: TRBV5-1
DNA: TGCGCCAGCAGCTTGTTGGGGACTTCTAACTATGGCTACACCTTC
CDR3: CASSLLGTSNYGYTF

size: NA
J: TRBJ1-4
D: NA
V: TRBV5-1
DNA: TGCGCCAGCCAACAGAGAACTAATGAAAAACTGTTTTTT
CDR3: CASQQRTNEKLFF

size: NA
J: TRBJ2-1
D: TRBD2
V: TRBV5-1
DNA: TGCGCCAGCAGCTTGGAGGCTAGCGGGGGATCCTACAATGAGCAGTTCTTC
CDR3: CASSLEASGGSYNEQFF

size: NA
J: TRBJ2-1
D: NA
V: TRBV4-1
DNA: TGCGCCAGCAGCCAAGTGATGACCGGGGATGGGAATGAGCAGTTCTTC
CDR3: CASSQVMTGDGNEQFF

size: NA
J: TRBJ1-4
D: NA
V: TRBV10-3
DNA: TGTGCCACCGGACCTGGGGGCGGTGGTGAAAAACTGTTTTTT
CDR3: CATGPGGGGEKLFF

size: NA
J: TRBJ2-1
D: TRBD2
V: TRBV30
DNA: TGTGCCTGGAGCGGTGGGGGGGATGAGCAGTTCTTC
CDR3: CAWSGGGDEQFF

size: NA
J: TRBJ1-2
D: NA
V: TRBV10-3
DNA: TGTGCCATCAGTGGGGAGGGTAACTATGGCTACACCTTC
CDR3: CAISGEGNYGYTF

size: NA
J: TRBJ2-2
D: TRBD2
V: TRBV5-4
DNA: TGTGCCAGCAGCTTGACGTTTTTGGCGGGGGGGCCGGTCGGGGAGCTGTTTTTT
CDR3: CASSLTFLAGGPVGELFF

size: NA
J: TRBJ1-2
D: TRBD1
V: TRBV27
DNA: TGTGCCAGCAGACCCGGGACAGGAAACTATGGCTACACCTTC
CDR3: CASRPGTGNYGYTF

size: NA
J: TRBJ1-1
D: NA
V: TRBV10-1
DNA: TGCGCCAGCAGTGTTGGGGGGGCGTACACTGAAGCTTTCTTT
CDR3: CASSVGGAYTEAFF

size: NA
J: TRBJ1-1
D: NA
V: TRBV10-3
DNA: TGTGCCATCCAGGGTGACACTGAAGCTTTCTTT
CDR3: CAIQGDTEAFF

size: NA
J: TRBJ2-7
D: NA
V: TRBV11-2
DNA: TGTGCCAGCAGTTTACTACAGTCCTACGAGCAGTACTTC
CDR3: CASSLLQSYEQYF

size: NA
J: TRBJ1-5
D: NA
V: TRBV19
DNA: TGTGCCAGTGAGCCCGGGACACATAGCAATCAGCCCCAGCATTTT
CDR3: CASEPGTHSNQPQHF

size: NA
J: TRBJ2-1
D: NA
V: TRBV4-3
DNA: TGCGCCAGCAGCCAAGATTCCGGCCCCAGAGGTGAGCAGTTCTTC
CDR3: CASSQDSGPRGEQFF

size: NA
J: TRBJ2-1
D: TRBD2
V: TRBV5-1
DNA: TGCGCCAGCAGCGCGACTAGCGGGGGGATGAATGAGCAGTTCTTC
CDR3: CASSATSGGMNEQFF

size: NA
J: TRBJ1-6
D: NA
V: TRBV21-1
DNA: TGTGCCAGCAGCAAAGCGCCTGCGGGGTTAAATTCACCCCTCCACTTT
CDR3: CASSKAPAGLNSPLHF

size: NA
J: TRBJ1-2
D: NA
V: TRBV5-4
DNA: TGTGCCAGCAGTGCCGTCGAGTACTATGGCTACACCTTC
CDR3: CASSAVEYYGYTF

size: NA
J: TRBJ2-5
D: TRBD2
V: TRBV4-2
DNA: TGTGCCAGCAGCCAAGAGACTAGCGGGGGAATCGAGACCCAGTACTTC
CDR3: CASSQETSGGIETQYF

size: NA
J: TRBJ2-7
D: TRBD1
V: TRBV6-5
DNA: TGTGCCAGCAGTTACCCTAGGGCAGGGGGCAGTTACGAGCAGTACTTC
CDR3: CASSYPRAGGSYEQYF

size: NA
J: TRBJ1-1
D: NA
V: TRBV25-1
DNA: TGTGCCAGCAGTGAAGGGGGGGCTATGAACACTGAAGCTTTCTTT
CDR3: CASSEGGAMNTEAFF

size: NA
J: TRBJ2-5
D: TRBD2
V: TRBV9
DNA: TGTGCCAGCAGCGTCGGGGGGTTGGATCAGACCCAGTACTTC
CDR3: CASSVGGLDQTQYF

size: NA
J: TRBJ1-5
D: NA
V: TRBV3-1/TRBV3-2
DNA: TGTGCCAGCAGCCAAGATCAAGAAGTCGGTCAGCCCCAGCATTTT
CDR3: CASSQDQEVGQPQHF

size: NA
J: TRBJ2-3
D: TRBD2
V: TRBV14
DNA: TGTGCCAGCAGCCCCGGGGTAGCGGGGGGAACAGATACGCAGTATTTT
CDR3: CASSPGVAGGTDTQYF

size: NA
J: TRBJ1-2
D: NA
V: TRBV5-5
DNA: TGTGCCAGCAGCTTGCGGGGGAGGTATGGCTACACCTTC
CDR3: CASSLRGRYGYTF

size: once
J: TRBJ2-2
D: TRBD1
V: TRBV19
DNA: TGTGCCAGTAGGCTGGACAGGGGGACCGGGGAGCTGTTTTTT
CDR3: CASRLDRGTGELFF

size: NA
J: TRBJ2-7
D: NA
V: TRBV6-2/TRBV6-3
DNA: TGTGCCAGCAGCACGACAGGTCAGGGCGAGCAGTACTTC
CDR3: CASSTTGQGEQYF

size: NA
J: TRBJ2-2
D: TRBD2
V: TRBV6-7
DNA: TGTGCCAGCAGTTACTCGCCCCACCCGGGGGGGCTTGGCACCGGGGAGCTGTTTTTT
CDR3: CASSYSPHPGGLGTGELFF